One sample yielded the 2 T cell receptor beta chains listed below, sequenced in a study of blood T cell repertoires in COVID-19 (dated by TCRdb to about 2020). The method was the immunoSEQ multiplex PCR assay. The immuneACCESS repertoire file appears here via TCRdb, limited to in-frame rearrangements. These files lack a portion of the clones; in checked studies, under half of the deficit traces to unresolved V genes, and the cause of the others is not known. In this sample the table shows roughly 180,000 clones, 75% to 90% of which occur a single time. The top ten clones comprise about 7% of the sample. The sample comprised peripheral blood. These receptors all come from a woman in her 40s with COVID-19, enrolled during active disease.

This clone was counted between two and nine times. The chain carries TRBV6-1 and TRBJ2-7, with 9 bases aligning to TRBD1. J was trimmed by 4 bases and V by 0 bases; bases with no gene match: 4. CDR1 and CDR2 (germline): MNHNS, SASEGT. The CDR3 length is 15 residues. The CDR3 loop reads CASSEARGTGYEQYF. CDR3 DNA: TGTGCCAGCAGTGAAGCGCGAGGGACAGGGTACGAGCAGTACTTC.

V is TRBV24-1 and J is TRBJ1-1, with D perhaps matching TRBD1 (5 bases). CDR3 size: 14 residues. V was pared by 7 bases and J by 3 bases, with 14 bases between. Germline V lookup: CDR1 KGHDR, CDR2 SFDVKD. The CDR3 coding sequence is TGTGCCACCAGGCGGGGGGAGAGGTACACTGAAGCTTTCTTT. Translation gives CATRRGERYTEAFF.